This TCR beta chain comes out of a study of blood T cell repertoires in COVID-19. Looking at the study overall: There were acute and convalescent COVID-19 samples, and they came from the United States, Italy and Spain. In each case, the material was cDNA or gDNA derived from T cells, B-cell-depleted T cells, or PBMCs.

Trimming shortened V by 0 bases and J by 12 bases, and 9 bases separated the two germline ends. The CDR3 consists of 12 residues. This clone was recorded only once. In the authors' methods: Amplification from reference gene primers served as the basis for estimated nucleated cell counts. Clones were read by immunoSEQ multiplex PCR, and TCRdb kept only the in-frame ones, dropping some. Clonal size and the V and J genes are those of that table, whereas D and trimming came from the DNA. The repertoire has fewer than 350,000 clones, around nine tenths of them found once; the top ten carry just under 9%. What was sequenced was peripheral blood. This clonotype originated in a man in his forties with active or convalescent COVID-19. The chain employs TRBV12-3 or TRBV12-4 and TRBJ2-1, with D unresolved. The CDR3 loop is CASSLALYVQFF. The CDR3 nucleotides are TGTGCCAGCAGTTTAGCGCTATACGTGCAGTTCTTC.